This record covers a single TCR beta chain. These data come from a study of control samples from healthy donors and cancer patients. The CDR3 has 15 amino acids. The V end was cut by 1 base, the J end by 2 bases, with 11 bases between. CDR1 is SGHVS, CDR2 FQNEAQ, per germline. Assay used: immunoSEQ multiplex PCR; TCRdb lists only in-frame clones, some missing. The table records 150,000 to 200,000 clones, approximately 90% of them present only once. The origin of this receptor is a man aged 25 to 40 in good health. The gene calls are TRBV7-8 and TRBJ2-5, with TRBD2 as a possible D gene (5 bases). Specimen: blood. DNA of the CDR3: TGTGCCAGCAGCTTAGATTCCGGACTTCAAGAGACCCAGTACTTC. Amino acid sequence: CASSLDSGLQETQYF.